A single sample gave rise to the 18 T cell receptor beta chains below, sequenced in a study of T cells after yellow fever vaccination. One entry per CDR3 protein results from TCRdb running MiXCR on the 5' RACE reads. The data hold about 21,000 distinct CDR3 sequences, with less than 5.5% observed a single time. Material: PBMCs, either bulk or a sorted T-cell subset (CD4+, CD8+, memory, or dextramer-sorted; not recorded which), obtained around 45 days after the first yellow fever vaccination. The receptors here all came from a man between 18 and 29 years old who received the YFV17D yellow fever vaccine.

This clonotype has at least ten counts. V and J are TRBV28 and TRBJ2-6; no firm D call. CDR3 size: 15 residues. The germline gives CDR1 MDHEN, CDR2 SYDVKM. V was clipped by 3 bases and J by 0 bases, with 6 bases between them. CDR3 DNA: TGTGCCAGCAGTTTGTTGAGCTCTGGGGCCAACGTCCTGACTTTC. This codes for CASSLLSSGANVLTF. The variable domain in full, completed from reference TRBV28 and TRBJ2-6, reads DVKVTQSSRYLVKRTGEKVFLECVQDMDHENMFWYRQDPGLGLRLIYFSYDVKMKEKGDIPEGYSVSREKKERFSLILESASTNQTSMYLCASSLLSSGANVLTFGAGSRLTVL.

As to this clonotype: A single base separates this from a much larger clone, so it may be a read error. The J gene is TRBJ2-1, the V gene TRBV3-1; no clear D. CDR1 is LGHDT and CDR2 is YNNKEL in the germline V gene (reference sequence). V lost 0 bases and J 9 bases, leaving 9 bases between the germline ends. The CDR3 has 13 amino acids. This chain's CDR3 is CASSQDTRAEQFF. CDR3 nucleotide sequence: TGTGCCAGCAGCCAAGATACACGGGCTGAGCAGTTCTTC.

This clonotype has at least ten counts. V usage is TRBV9 and J usage is TRBJ1-6; D possibly corresponds to TRBD1 (5 bases). V was clipped by 6 bases and J by 7 bases, with 14 bases between them. Germline V gene data show CDR1 as SGDLS and CDR2 as YYNGEE. This CDR3 has 14 residues. The CDR3: CASTPGLENSPLHF. The CDR3 nucleotides read TGTGCCAGCACCCCGGGGCTGGAAAATTCACCCCTCCACTTT.

A word on this clonotype: Since a much larger clone is just one base distant, this may be a read error. The chain employs TRBV5-1 and TRBJ2-1; D is tentatively TRBD1 or TRBD2 (7 bases each). Trimming stripped 6 bases from V and 3 bases from J, with 16 bases between. Germline loops: CDR1 SGHRS, CDR2 YFSETQ. The CDR3 has 15 amino acids. The DNA for the CDR3 is TGCGCCAGCAACTCCTCCAGGGGGGGCTACAATGAGCAGTTCTTC. It yields the protein CASNSSRGGYNEQFF.

In its sample, this clonotype was seen many times. V gene TRBV4-3 combines with J gene TRBJ1-1; 8 bases align to TRBD1. Trimming cost V 2 bases and J 1 base; bases outside gene matches: 3. The CDR3 has 15 amino acids. From germline, CDR1 is LGHNA and CDR2 YSLEER. CDR3 sequence (DNA): TGCGCCAGCAGCCAAAGGGGGACAGGGAACACTGAAGCTTTCTTT. Translating it yields CASSQRGTGNTEAFF.

This clonotype was counted many times. The chain is built from TRBV4-3 and TRBJ2-7; a possible D gene is TRBD1 (6 bases). Per the germline V gene, CDR1 is LGHNA and CDR2 is YSLEER. The CDR3 has 19 residues. V was pared by 0 bases and J by 3 bases, with 24 bases between. CDR3: CASSQDTGTGTLLGYEQYF. Written as DNA, the CDR3 is TGCGCCAGCAGCCAAGATACCGGTACAGGGACCCTCTTGGGCTACGAGCAGTACTTC.

This clonotype was observed at least ten times. The chain couples TRBV18 to TRBJ2-3; D not certain. The CDR3 sequence is 13 residues long. The germline V gene encodes CDR1 KGHSH and CDR2 LQKENI. Trimming cost V 3 bases and J 0 bases, with 4 bases left between them. CDR3 protein: CASSPDSTDTQYF. CDR3 DNA: TGTGCCAGCTCACCGGACAGCACAGATACGCAGTATTTT.

This clonotype was counted at least ten times. The chain carries TRBV5-4 and TRBJ1-1; 8 nucleotides align to TRBD1. This CDR3 has 14 residues. V trimming: 4 bases; J trimming: 6 bases; junction bases outside the gene matches: 8. Looked up from germline, CDR1 is SGHNT and CDR2 is YYREEE (reference sequence). This CDR3 reads CASSLRDRSAEAFF. CDR3 sequence (DNA): TGTGCCAGCAGCCTAAGGGACAGGTCGGCTGAAGCTTTCTTT.

The sample holds many counts of this clonotype. The chain has TRBV6-1 and TRBJ2-3; D might be TRBD2 (5 bases). V lost 2 bases, J lost 6 bases, and 24 bases lay in between. The CDR3 loop spans 18 amino acids. Germline-derived CDR1 and CDR2 are MNHNS and SASEGT. The DNA of the CDR3 is TGTGCCAGCAGTGAATTCGGGAATCTACCCACTTCATCCGATACGCAGTATTTT. Its translation: CASSEFGNLPTSSDTQYF.

This clonotype was recorded at least ten times. The chain carries TRBV19 and TRBJ1-5; D gene ambiguous. The V gene's germline CDR1 is LNHDA and CDR2 SQIVND (reference sequence). Deletions cut 9 bases from V and 7 bases from J, with 13 bases between. The CDR3 totals 12 residues. This chain's CDR3 is CASRGGGQPQHF. In DNA, the CDR3 is TGTGCCAGCCGCGGCGGAGGGCAGCCCCAGCATTTT.

This clonotype appeared many times. The CDR3 coding sequence is TGTGCCAGCAGCTTAGTCCGATGGGACCGGCCCTATAATTCACCCCTCCACTTT. Residues: CASSLVRWDRPYNSPLHF. The chain employs TRBV11-2 and TRBJ1-6, with D possibly being TRBD1 (5 bases). Per the germline V gene, CDR1 is SGHAT and CDR2 is FQNNGV. V dropped 1 base and J dropped 2 bases, with 15 bases sitting between them. This CDR3 spans 18 amino acids.

This clonotype was found many times. J is TRBJ1-6 and V is TRBV2; the D gene is possibly TRBD1 (5 bases). The V gene's germline CDR1 is SNHLY and CDR2 FYNNEI. The ends were cut back, 6 bases at V and 10 bases at J, with 16 bases in the middle. This CDR3 contains 14 residues. The CDR3 coding sequence is TGTGCCAGCAGGTCCGGGACCGGAGTCTCACCCCTCCACTTT. Protein: CASRSGTGVSPLHF.

This clonotype showed up many times. This rearrangement joins TRBV19 to TRBJ1-6, with D hard to call. The V end lost 3 bases, the J end lost 4 bases, and 7 bases lay between the germline ends. Germline assignment: CDR1 LNHDA and CDR2 SQIVND (reference sequence). The length of the CDR3 is 14 residues. The CDR3 loop is CASSMRPYNSPLHF. CDR3 in DNA: TGTGCCAGTAGTATGCGACCATATAATTCACCCCTCCACTTT.

This clonotype appeared many times. This chain connects TRBV3-1 to TRBJ1-2; perhaps TRBD1 as D (6 bases). Trimming pared 3 bases from V and 3 bases from J, leaving 14 bases between. The CDR3 runs 15 residues. The V gene's germline CDR1 is LGHDT and CDR2 YNNKEL (reference sequence). CDR3 sequence reads: CASSHRFKGDYGYTF. CDR3 bases: TGTGCCAGCAGCCACCGTTTTAAGGGGGACTATGGCTACACCTTC.

Ten or more counts support this clonotype. CDR3 DNA sequence: TGCAGCGTTGAGCTGGGACTAGCGGGGCGTCACAATGAGCAGTTCTTC. The encoded protein is CSVELGLAGRHNEQFF. The chain links TRBV29-1 to TRBJ2-1, with 13 bases lining up with TRBD2. CDR1 is SQVTM and CDR2 is ANQGSEA in the germline V gene. The CDR3 runs 16 residues. Trimming cost V 3 bases and J 5 bases; bases outside gene matches: 7.

This clonotype is labeled medium-sized. The J gene is TRBJ2-1, the V gene TRBV25-1; tentatively, D is TRBD1 (6 bases). The V end lost 3 bases, the J end lost 3 bases, and 21 bases lay between the germline ends. The CDR3 runs 18 residues. Germline V lookup: CDR1 MGHDK, CDR2 SYGVNS. The CDR3, as DNA: TGTGCCAGCAGTGATCTGGACAGCCGCCAGGGCGGCTACAATGAGCAGTTCTTC. Translating gives CASSDLDSRQGGYNEQFF.

Ten or more counts support this clonotype. This sequence joins TRBV20-1 and TRBJ2-1, with D perhaps given as TRBD1 or TRBD2 (6 bases each). Germline V gene data show CDR1 as DFQATT and CDR2 as SNEGSKA (reference sequence). The length of the CDR3 is 14 residues. The V gene lost 0 bases and the J gene lost 15 bases, with 21 bases spanning the gap. In nucleotides, the CDR3 is TGCAGTGCTAGAGAAGTCTCCCGGGGGCCTGTTTTGTTCTTC. Translation gives CSAREVSRGPVLFF.

This clonotype has at least ten counts. This chain connects TRBV7-3 to TRBJ2-7; 7 nucleotides match TRBD1. The germline V gene encodes CDR1 SGHTA and CDR2 FQGTGA. This CDR3 contains 13 residues. The trim removed 6 bases at V and 5 bases at J, leaving 7 bases unmatched. CDR3 coding DNA: TGTGCCAGCAGTTTTTCGACAGGGAACGAGCAGTACTTC. The encoded protein is CASSFSTGNEQYF.